This T cell receptor beta chain was recovered during a study of response to subunit inactivated influenza vaccine. This CDR3 comprises 14 residues. The germline V gene encodes CDR1 SGHRS and CDR2 YFSETQ. Trimming took off 4 bases at V and 1 base at J, with 12 bases between the two ends. Details on this clonotype: Its cognate antigen is unknown.

Study-level points and caveats: The authors put forward the suggestion that each seasonal influenza vaccination may bring in only a limited number of new T cells.

MiXCR was run by TCRdb on the RT-PCR reads, yielding one entry per CDR3 protein. The sample has some 850,000 distinct CDR3 sequences, roughly 20% seen once; the top ten hold under 13%. J is TRBJ2-7 and V is TRBV5-1, with D uncertain. The sample was PBMCs from blood, taken 5 days after vaccination. The clonotype originates from a man in his fifties who received an inactivated influenza vaccine. CDR3 sequence (DNA): TGCGCCAGCAGCCAAGGTCTCGGATCCTACGAGCAGTACTTC. It translates to CASSQGLGSYEQYF.